This T cell receptor (beta chain) was sequenced during a study of cytomegalovirus exposure and HLA in healthy donors. The PCR made use of 60 Vbeta and 13 Jbeta primers. Profiled with immunoSEQ multiplex PCR; TCRdb holds only in-frame clones, not every one. This table holds almost 85,000 clones, about 77% found once. Per the germline V gene, CDR1 is SGHNT and CDR2 is YENEEA. V lost 0 bases and J lost 1, with 9 bases in between. The CDR3 covers 15 residues. The sequence was obtained from a male donor in good health and CMV-seropositive. J is TRBJ2-5 and V is TRBV11-3; possible D gene TRBD1, 6 bases. Sequencing input: PBMCs. CDR3 amino acids: CASSLETGSQETQYF. The CDR3 region has the DNA TGTGCCAGCAGCTTAGAGACAGGATCCCAAGAGACCCAGTACTTC.